This is a list of T cell receptor beta chains from one sample in a study of shared clonotypes between healthy human individuals. Method: immunoSEQ multiplex PCR; TCRdb's copy keeps in-frame clones and lacks some. The sample shows 1.4 million or so clones, 97% to 99% of them seen only once. The sample consisted of naive CD4+ T cells sorted from blood. These receptors all come from a man in his thirties or forties in good health. The CDR3 runs from the conserved cysteine through the conserved F or W.

J: TRBJ2-1; V: TRBV9; CDR3: CASSVDPPAEQFF
J: TRBJ2-7; V: TRBV9; CDR3: CASSVVAAGPLGRDEQYF
J: TRBJ2-5; V: TRBV2; CDR3: CASSARVLETQYF
J: TRBJ1-2; V: TRBV28; CDR3: CASSFRPYGYTF
J: TRBJ2-3; V: TRBV29-1; CDR3: CSGDRGEDTQYF
J: TRBJ2-1; V: TRBV28; CDR3: CASSLVGSLQFF
J: TRBJ1-1; V: TRBV30; CDR3: CAWRLRGGNTEAFF
J: TRBJ2-5; V: TRBV11-2; CDR3: CASSRPEETQYF
J: TRBJ1-1; V: TRBV28; CDR3: CASSLSTPGTDNTEAFF
J: TRBJ2-7; V: TRBV5-1; CDR3: CASSNRGFGDEQYF
J: TRBJ2-3; V: TRBV28; CDR3: CASSYGRWGQGPDTQYF
J: TRBJ1-5; V: TRBV6-6; CDR3: CASSYETGGNQPQHF
J: TRBJ2-4; V: TRBV6-1; CDR3: CASSEDEARRFGAKNIQYF
J: TRBJ1-2; V: TRBV23-1; CDR3: CASSRERGLDYGYTF
J: TRBJ2-1; V: TRBV19; CDR3: CASSIGGTGHNEQFF
J: TRBJ1-1; V: TRBV5-5; CDR3: CASSLGGFNTEAFF
J: TRBJ2-1; V: TRBV7-9; CDR3: CASSLAGVSYNEQFF
J: TRBJ2-7; V: TRBV5-4; CDR3: CASSPQGTGFLEQYF
J: TRBJ1-1; V: TRBV15; CDR3: CATSRDTTAEAFF
J: TRBJ2-4; V: TRBV5-4; CDR3: CASTTGGSTGNIQYF
J: TRBJ1-2; V: TRBV19; CDR3: CASSIVEGDYGYTF
J: TRBJ2-5; V: TRBV30; CDR3: CAWSVGAAEETQYF
J: TRBJ2-3; V: TRBV13; CDR3: CASSLHSRTGGITDTQYF
J: TRBJ2-7; V: TRBV30; CDR3: CAWPERGVYEQYF
J: TRBJ2-7; V: TRBV28; CDR3: CASSLSGRALPHYEQYF
J: TRBJ1-2; V: TRBV7-9; CDR3: CASSIIGYGYTF
J: TRBJ1-1; V: TRBV5-5; CDR3: CASSFIGRNTEAFF
J: TRBJ1-2; V: TRBV6-4; CDR3: CASSPDRGNYGYTF
J: TRBJ2-1; V: TRBV19; CDR3: CASSIRDYNEQFF
J: TRBJ2-7; V: TRBV5-1; CDR3: CASSLVRETKLPYEQYF
J: TRBJ1-4; V: TRBV4-3; CDR3: CASSQEGVGEKLFF
J: TRBJ1-2; V: TRBV15; CDR3: CATSRDLGAENYGYTF
J: TRBJ2-7; V: TRBV5-4; CDR3: CASSFGLAGEEEQYF
J: TRBJ1-2; V: TRBV19; CDR3: CASRRSSLYTF
J: TRBJ2-1; V: TRBV10-2; CDR3: CASSEIAEARGEQFF
J: TRBJ1-4; V: TRBV10-1; CDR3: CASSESWTGGEKLFF
J: TRBJ2-1; V: TRBV28; CDR3: CASSLMRQLHNEQFF
J: TRBJ2-5; V: TRBV5-1; CDR3: CASSFRGIQRETQYF
J: TRBJ1-2; V: TRBV2; CDR3: CASSEPPTGPYGYTF
J: TRBJ2-1; V: TRBV15; CDR3: CATSPRGAYVGNEQFF
J: TRBJ2-5; V: TRBV18; CDR3: CASSPPSGRRETQYF
J: TRBJ2-3; V: TRBV5-6; CDR3: CASSLWADTDTQYF
J: TRBJ2-2; V: TRBV5-6; CDR3: CASSFIGTGYAGELFF
J: TRBJ1-4; V: TRBV18; CDR3: CASSPLDSEKLFF
J: TRBJ2-7; V: TRBV28; CDR3: CASSSGQTYEQYF
J: TRBJ1-5; V: TRBV7-9; CDR3: CASSLDPGQPQHF
J: TRBJ1-2; V: TRBV5-6; CDR3: CASSAMIRDRSYGYTF
J: TRBJ2-7; V: TRBV28; CDR3: CASSQQAYEQYF
J: TRBJ1-3; V: TRBV5-6; CDR3: CASSFPGSGNTIYF
J: TRBJ1-2; V: TRBV28; CDR3: CASTGPRQGAHGYTF
J: TRBJ1-1; V: TRBV15; CDR3: CATSRDGTPGTEAFF
J: TRBJ2-1; V: TRBV5-1; CDR3: CASSGAGVVSSEQFF
J: TRBJ2-3; V: TRBV5-1; CDR3: CASSQSTGTDTQYF
J: TRBJ1-3; V: TRBV7-9; CDR3: CASSLALPEGSGNTIYF
J: TRBJ2-7; V: TRBV18; CDR3: CASSPPDRTEQYF
J: TRBJ1-4; V: TRBV29-1; CDR3: CSVEGHNEKLFF
J: TRBJ2-3; V: TRBV29-1; CDR3: CSVEAHSTDTQYF
J: TRBJ2-7; V: TRBV5-1; CDR3: CASSLTGTGGSPYEQYF
J: TRBJ1-2; V: TRBV29-1; CDR3: CSVEDLRQGAHGYTF
J: TRBJ1-4; V: TRBV25-1; CDR3: CASSAWGPVQEKLFF